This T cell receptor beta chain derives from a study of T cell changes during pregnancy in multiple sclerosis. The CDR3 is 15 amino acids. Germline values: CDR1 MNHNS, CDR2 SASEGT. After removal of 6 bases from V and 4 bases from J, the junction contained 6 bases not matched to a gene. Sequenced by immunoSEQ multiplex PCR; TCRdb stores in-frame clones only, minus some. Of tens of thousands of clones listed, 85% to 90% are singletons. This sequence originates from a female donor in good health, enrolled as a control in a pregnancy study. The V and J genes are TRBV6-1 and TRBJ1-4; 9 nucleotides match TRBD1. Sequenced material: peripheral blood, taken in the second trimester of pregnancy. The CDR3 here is CASRTTGGGNEKLFF. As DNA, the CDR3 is TGTGCCAGCAGGACTACAGGGGGCGGTAATGAAAAACTGTTTTTT.